This T cell receptor (beta chain) appears in the sequencing data of a study of T cells after yellow fever vaccination. Study-wide findings and caveats: Only a small proportion of the clonotypes turned up in both the CD4 and the CD8 compartments, likely arising from convergent recombination. Booster samples showed a return of most primary-vaccination clones (around 96% CD4, 85% to 90% CD8).

5'RACE template switching produced TCR cDNA carrying a universal primer site and UMIs. TCRdb independently ran MiXCR on the 5' RACE reads; one entry per CDR3 protein. In the table there are about 580,000 distinct CDR3 sequences, around 17% of which are singletons. Deletions cut 3 bases from V and 11 bases from J, with 14 bases between. CDR1 is MGHDK, CDR2 SYGVNS, per germline. The CDR3 is 14 amino acids. For this clonotype: The target antigen is unknown.

The sequences come from PBMCs, collected around 5 days after the first yellow fever vaccination. This TCR derives from a man between 18 and 35 years old who received the YFV17D yellow fever vaccine. This chain joins TRBV25-1 and TRBJ1-6, with D perhaps matching TRBD1 (6 bases). The chain's CDR3 is CASSETLQGTPLHF. CDR3 nucleotides: TGTGCCAGCAGTGAGACCTTACAGGGTACACCCCTCCACTTT.